The sequence of this TCR beta chain was determined in a study of early T cells in non-severe SARS-CoV-2 infection. Study information: With bulk RNA from unsorted whole blood as input, sequencing yielded unpaired chains.

Findings of the study overall: Database matching using VDJdb favored anti-spike CD8 responses, with private and CD4 specificities left missing.

Researchers attached unique molecular identifiers to individual cDNA molecules. TCRdb called the 5' RACE reads again in MiXCR, with one record for every CDR3 protein. The sample includes some 40,000 distinct CDR3 sequences, roughly 4.4% seen only once; the top ten take roughly 16%. In this sample, this clonotype turned up a few times. Its antigen is undetermined. This CDR3 is 17 amino acids long. V lost 4 bases to trimming and J lost 6 bases; unmatched junction nucleotides: 16. Germline values: CDR1 SGHTA, CDR2 FQGTGA. This chain connects TRBV7-3 to TRBJ1-2, with 8 bases that match TRBD1. Sample: whole blood. This TCR derives from an adult who was a healthcare worker with PCR-confirmed SARS-CoV-2 infection or an uninfected control (not recorded which). The CDR3 region is CASSSETGTGLLDGYTF. In DNA, the CDR3 is TGTGCCAGCAGCTCCGAAACCGGGACAGGACTCTTAGATGGCTACACCTTC. Complete variable domain (other parts from reference TRBV7-3 and TRBJ1-2): GAGVSQTPSNKVTEKGKYVELRCDPISGHTALYWYRQSLGQGPEFLIYFQGTGAADDSGLPNDRFFAVRPEGSVSTLKIQRTERGDSAVYLCASSSETGTGLLDGYTFGSGTRLTVV.